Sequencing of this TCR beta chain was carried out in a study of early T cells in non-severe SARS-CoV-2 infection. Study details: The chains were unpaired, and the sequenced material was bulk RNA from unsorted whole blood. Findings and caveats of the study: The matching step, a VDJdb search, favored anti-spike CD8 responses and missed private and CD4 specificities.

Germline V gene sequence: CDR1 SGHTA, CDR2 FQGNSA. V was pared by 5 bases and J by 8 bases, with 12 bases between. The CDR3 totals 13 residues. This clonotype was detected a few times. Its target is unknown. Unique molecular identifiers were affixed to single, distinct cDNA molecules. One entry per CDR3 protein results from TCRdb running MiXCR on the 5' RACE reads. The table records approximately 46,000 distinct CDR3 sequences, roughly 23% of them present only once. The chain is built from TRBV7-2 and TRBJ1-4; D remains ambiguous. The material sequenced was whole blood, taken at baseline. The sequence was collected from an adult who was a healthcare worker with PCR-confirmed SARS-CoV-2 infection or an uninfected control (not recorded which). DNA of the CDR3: TGTGCCAGCAGCACCAACAGAAACGAAAAACTGTTTTTT. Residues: CASSTNRNEKLFF.